The rows below give T cell receptor beta chains drawn from one sample of a study of vaccination and CD4 T cells after COVID-19. Each CDR3 protein gets one entry after TCRdb re-called the PCR reads with MiXCR. The repertoire includes about 20,000 distinct CDR3 sequences, around 50% of them detected once, and 7.4% sits in the top ten. Their antigens are not known. Sequenced material: CD4+ T cells from blood, cultured in vitro. Receptors originate from a human donor who had recovered from COVID-19. Each CDR3 is given with its conserved first and last residue. Each record gives: J gene, D gene, clone size, V gene, CDR3 DNA, CDR3 protein. A D gene is named only where the DNA matches it firmly. Clone size, where shown, is once, few, many, or a class for clones that have expanded.

TRBJ2-3 TRBD2 NA TRBV9 TGTGCCAGCAGCTCCCGGGGGGCTAGCGGGGGGCGAACTAGCACAGATACGCAGTATTTT CASSSRGASGGRTSTDTQYF
TRBJ1-6 NA NA TRBV6-2/TRBV6-3 TGTGCCAGCAGCAGGGGAAATAATTCACCCCTCCACTTT CASSRGNNSPLHF
TRBJ1-2 TRBD1 NA TRBV7-9 TGTGCCAGCAGCCCAGGACAGGGATCCTACACCTTC CASSPGQGSYTF
TRBJ1-2 NA NA TRBV11-2 TGTGCCAGCAGCTTTATTCCTAGCGAGGGCTACACCTTC CASSFIPSEGYTF
TRBJ2-1 TRBD1 few TRBV20-1 TGCAGTGCGGATAAGTGGGACAGGTCATTGAGGGACAATGAGCAGTTCTTC CSADKWDRSLRDNEQFF
TRBJ2-3 NA NA TRBV20-1 TGCAGTGCTAGAGGGGGTGGAGGGCCGGGAGATACGCAGTATTTT CSARGGGGPGDTQYF
TRBJ2-7 NA NA TRBV11-2 TGTGCCAGCAGCTCTTTGGTCCGGTCCTACGAGCAGTACTTC CASSSLVRSYEQYF
TRBJ1-1 NA few TRBV7-9 TGTGCCAGCAGCTTAGGGGCAGGGAACACTGAAGCTTTCTTT CASSLGAGNTEAFF
TRBJ1-1 TRBD1 few TRBV7-8 TGTGCCAGCAGCTTCGACAGGGGGGCGACGAACACTGAAGCTTTCTTT CASSFDRGATNTEAFF
TRBJ1-2 NA NA TRBV11-3 TGTGCCAGCAGCTTATTGCCAGGGACCAACTATGGCTACACCTTC CASSLLPGTNYGYTF
TRBJ1-5 NA few TRBV19 TGTGCCAGTAAAATGACAGCGGAAGGGCCCCAGCATTTT CASKMTAEGPQHF
TRBJ2-7 TRBD1 few TRBV11-2 TGTGCCAGCAGCCCCAAGCCCGGACAGGGGTCCTCCTACGAGCAGTACTTC CASSPKPGQGSSYEQYF
TRBJ2-3 TRBD2 NA TRBV5-8 TGTGCCAGCAGCTTGGGTCAGCGGGGGGGCAGAGATACGCAGTATTTT CASSLGQRGGRDTQYF
TRBJ1-4 NA few TRBV6-5 TGTGCCAGCAGTTACCTACAGGGAGCAAAACTGTTTTTT CASSYLQGAKLFF
TRBJ1-6 NA NA TRBV2 TGTGCCAGCATCCTCGAGGGACATCTCGGATCACCCCTCCACTTT CASILEGHLGSPLHF
TRBJ2-7 TRBD1 once TRBV20-1 TGCAGTGCTACTAGGGGACAGGGGGCCGAGCAGTACTTC CSATRGQGAEQYF
TRBJ2-7 TRBD2 NA TRBV28 TGTGCCAGCAGTTCCCCCGGGACTAGCGGGGGGAGCTCCTACGAGCAGTACTTC CASSSPGTSGGSSYEQYF
TRBJ1-2 TRBD1 NA TRBV10-3 TGTGCCATCAGTGAAGTGAAACAGGGGAATGGCTACACCTTC CAISEVKQGNGYTF
TRBJ1-1 NA NA TRBV2 TGTGCCAGCAGTGGTGAAGGTGGTCTTACTGAAGCTTTCTTT CASSGEGGLTEAFF
TRBJ1-5 NA NA TRBV6-2/TRBV6-3 TGTGCCAGCAACGGGGTAGGAGGTCAGCCCCAGCATTTT CASNGVGGQPQHF
TRBJ1-1 TRBD1 NA TRBV19 TGTGCCAGTAGTATACAGGGGGCAGTGAACACTGAAGCTTTCTTT CASSIQGAVNTEAFF
TRBJ1-2 TRBD1 NA TRBV6-2/TRBV6-3 TGTGCCAGCAGTTACGCTACAGGGGAGGTTAACTATGGCTACACCTTC CASSYATGEVNYGYTF
TRBJ2-2 TRBD1 few TRBV20-1 TGCAGTGCTAGGACAGGGGGGGCCGGGGAGCTGTTTTTT CSARTGGAGELFF
TRBJ2-2 NA few TRBV20-1 TGCAGTGCTAGAAGACAGGACACCGGGGAGCTGTTTTTT CSARRQDTGELFF
TRBJ2-7 NA few TRBV15 TGTGCCACCAGCAGAGATCCGGACTCCTACGAGCAGTACTTC CATSRDPDSYEQYF
TRBJ1-6 NA few TRBV11-2 TGTGCCAGCAGCGCCCAGGGGAGTCTTAATTCACCCCTCCACTTT CASSAQGSLNSPLHF
TRBJ2-1 NA NA TRBV20-1 TGCAGAGGCCATAGGAGGGGTGAGCAGTTCTTC CRGHRRGEQFF
TRBJ1-5 TRBD1 few TRBV28 TGTGCCAGCAGTTGGCAGGGACAGGTTAGCAATCAGCCCCAGCATTTT CASSWQGQVSNQPQHF
TRBJ1-2 TRBD1 few TRBV20-1 TGCAGTGCTCAAGAACTGGACAGGGCATGGGGCTACACCTTC CSAQELDRAWGYTF
TRBJ1-5 NA few TRBV7-8 TGTGCCAGCAGCTTACAAAACAGGGAAAGAAGCAATCAGCCCCAGCATTTT CASSLQNRERSNQPQHF
TRBJ1-1 TRBD1 once TRBV20-1 TGCAGTGCTAGAGATGCGGACAGGGGGCACGCTGAAGCTTTCTTT CSARDADRGHAEAFF
TRBJ2-5 NA few TRBV15 TGTGCCACCAGCAGATGGGGACCACAAGAGACCCAGTACTTC CATSRWGPQETQYF
TRBJ1-2 NA NA TRBV2 TGTGCCAGCACAGGACAGACACACTATGGCTACACCTTC CASTGQTHYGYTF
TRBJ1-2 TRBD1 NA TRBV29-1 TGCAGCTCATCCAGGGGGAACGATGGCTACACCTTC CSSSRGNDGYTF
TRBJ2-7 NA NA TRBV30 TGTGCCTGGAGTGGGGTGGAAAAGGGGCGCTACGAGCAGTACTTC CAWSGVEKGRYEQYF
TRBJ1-2 NA NA TRBV30 TGTGCCTGGAGTGGGGGGTTCGAGGGTTATGGCTACACCTTC CAWSGGFEGYGYTF
TRBJ2-2 NA NA TRBV28 TGTGCCAGCAAACCTAATGGACTCGGGGGCGGGGAGCTGTTTTTT CASKPNGLGGGELFF
TRBJ2-2 TRBD2 few TRBV6-2/TRBV6-3 TGTGCCAGCAGCCCCATGGGACTAGCAGTCGGGGAGCTGTTTTTT CASSPMGLAVGELFF
TRBJ1-2 NA NA TRBV6-1 TGTGCCACCACCGACGGGAGAATGCGAGGCTACACCTTC CATTDGRMRGYTF
TRBJ1-2 TRBD1 NA TRBV28 TGTGCCAGCAGTTTAGACCCCGGGACAGATCGGGGCTACACCTTC CASSLDPGTDRGYTF
TRBJ1-5 NA few TRBV5-6 TGTGCCAGCAGCTATAGGGATTCGGAGCCCCAGCATTTT CASSYRDSEPQHF
TRBJ2-1 NA NA TRBV7-8 TGTGCCAGCAGCTCCTCGGGCGGCAATGAGCAGTTCTTC CASSSSGGNEQFF
TRBJ1-5 NA few TRBV19 TGTGCCAGTAGTATAGAACAGACTAGCAATCAGCCCCAGCATTTT CASSIEQTSNQPQHF
TRBJ1-1 NA NA TRBV2 TGTGCCAGCACAGGGAATGAAGCTTTCTTT CASTGNEAFF
TRBJ1-1 NA NA TRBV5-1 TGCGCCAGCAGCTTGGAAGTCATAACTGAAGCTTTCTTT CASSLEVITEAFF
TRBJ1-4 NA NA TRBV28 TGTGCCAGCACCTCACTTGGCGGGGGAAAGAATGAAAAACTGTTTTTT CASTSLGGGKNEKLFF
TRBJ2-2 TRBD2 NA TRBV29-1 TGCAGCGCCCGGACTAGCGGGAGGGAGGGCACCGGGGAGCTGTTTTTT CSARTSGREGTGELFF
TRBJ1-1 TRBD1 medium-sized TRBV7-9 TGTGCCAGCAGCGCCACCCGGACAGGGGGTACTGAAGCTTTCTTT CASSATRTGGTEAFF
TRBJ2-3 NA NA TRBV7-8 TGTGCCAGCAGCCTTCGGGGGTTCACAGATACGCAGTATTTT CASSLRGFTDTQYF
TRBJ1-5 NA NA TRBV7-9 TGTGCCAGCAGTACTGCCCGCTCCAATCAGCCCCAGCATTTT CASSTARSNQPQHF
TRBJ2-5 TRBD2 NA TRBV20-1 TGCAGTGCTAGGTTACTAGCGTCTGCCGAGACCCAGTACTTC CSARLLASAETQYF
TRBJ1-5 NA few TRBV6-1 TGTGCCAGCAGTGAAGAGGTAGGGAGGCCCCAGCATTTT CASSEEVGRPQHF